This T cell receptor beta chain emerged from a study of CD8 T cells in ankylosing spondylitis. This clonotype was found a few times. Its specificity is not known. Library preparation for TCR beta used quantitative 5'-RACE with molecular barcodes. From the 5' RACE reads, TCRdb called clonotypes with MiXCR, one entry per CDR3 protein. The sample has 150,000 to 200,000 distinct CDR3 sequences; 10% to 15% are singletons. The study's findings and limits: A CD8+ phenotype characterized the disease-linked clones, which were relatively rare in peripheral blood.

The CDR3 runs to 13 residues. The germline gives CDR1 DFQATT, CDR2 SNEGSKA (reference sequence). Trimming stripped 3 bases from V and 4 bases from J, with 7 bases between. The sample comprised blood, either unsorted or a sorted T cell fraction (not recorded which). The sequence derives from a female donor with ankylosing spondylitis or in good health (not recorded which). The J gene is TRBJ1-6, the V gene TRBV20-1; TRBD1 is a possible D gene (5 bases). The CDR3 nucleotides are TGCAGTGCTAGCCCAGGGTATAATTCACCCCTCCACTTT. It is translated as CSASPGYNSPLHF.